Each of the 21 T cell receptor beta chains below was sequenced from the same sample in a study of blood T cell repertoires in COVID-19. Assay: immunoSEQ multiplex PCR; the TCRdb copy retains only in-frame clones and omits some. Of 200,000 to 250,000 clones listed, 85% to 90% are singletons. The source material was PBMCs or T cells enriched from blood (not recorded which). These receptors were obtained from a young man who had been exposed to COVID-19.

The V call is TRBV9, the J call TRBJ2-3; TRBD1 matches 7 bases. The trim removed 0 bases at V and 4 bases at J, leaving 5 bases unmatched. Germline values: CDR1 SGDLS, CDR2 YYNGEE. The CDR3 extends over 15 amino acids. The CDR3 reads CASSVGPQGADTQYF. The CDR3 region has the DNA TGTGCCAGCAGCGTAGGACCCCAGGGGGCAGATACGCAGTATTTT.

The CDR3 bases are TGTGCCAGCAGTTTAGACAGGGGTGGTAATTCACCCCTCCACTTT. As protein: CASSLDRGGNSPLHF. The chain carries TRBV27 and TRBJ1-6; 8 bases are a match to TRBD1. Germline values: CDR1 MNHEY, CDR2 SMNVEV (reference sequence). This CDR3 comprises 15 residues. Trimming at V came to 2 bases and at J to 6 bases, leaving 3 bases not matched to a gene.

This chain uses TRBV12-5 with TRBJ1-1; D gene uncertain. The CDR3 is 13 amino acids. Germline V gives CDR1 LGHNT, CDR2 FRNRAP. V lost 2 bases and J 2 bases, leaving 6 bases between the germline ends. CDR3 sequence reads: CASGLSGNTEAFF. CDR3 DNA: TGTGCTAGTGGTTTGTCAGGTAACACTGAAGCTTTCTTT.

The chain couples TRBV12-3 or TRBV12-4 to TRBJ1-2; a weak D match, TRBD1 (6 bases). This CDR3 region has 13 residues. Trimming shortened V by 11 bases and J by 3 bases, and 16 bases separated the two germline ends. This chain's CDR3 is CAGKREGDYGYTF. CDR3 bases: TGTGCCGGGAAGAGGGAGGGGGACTATGGCTACACCTTC.

The sample holds one count of this clone. The chain employs TRBV5-4 and TRBJ2-3; D unresolved. V shed 4 bases and J shed 7 bases, with 13 bases lying between them. This CDR3 has 13 amino acids. Germline assignment: CDR1 SGHNT and CDR2 YYREEE (reference sequence). The CDR3 is CASSVAYEYTQYF. CDR3 coding DNA: TGTGCCAGCAGCGTGGCCTACGAGTATACGCAGTATTTT.

Only one count was recorded for this clone. The chain employs TRBV2 and TRBJ1-5; D remains unclear. V was cut by 1 base and J by 7 bases, with 11 bases left in between. The CDR3 length is 14 residues. Germline V CDR1 and CDR2: SNHLY, FYNNEI. DNA for the CDR3: TGTGCCAGCAGTGAAGGTGTAGTCGGGCAGCCCCAGCATTTT. It specifies CASSEGVVGQPQHF.

This clone has just a few counts. The chain has TRBV6-2 or TRBV6-3 and TRBJ1-1; D unresolved. CDR1 and CDR2 from the germline V gene are MNHEY and SVGEGT. V was trimmed by 2 bases and J by 4 bases, leaving 11 bases between them. The CDR3 contains 14 residues. The CDR3 reads CASSYGQVGTEAFF. The CDR3 DNA reads as TGTGCCAGCAGTTACGGGCAGGTGGGCACTGAAGCTTTCTTT.

V is TRBV19 and J is TRBJ2-3; 9 positions agree with TRBD2. Germline-derived CDR1 and CDR2 are LNHDA and SQIVND (reference sequence). V was clipped by 8 bases and J by 3 bases; unmatched bases: 9. The CDR3 spans 15 residues. DNA for the CDR3: TGTGCCAGTCGTCCCCCTAGCGGGGTAACAGATACGCAGTATTTT. Protein product: CASRPPSGVTDTQYF.

The chain uses TRBV27 and TRBJ1-6, with D possibly being TRBD1 (5 bases). Germline V gene lookup returns CDR1 MNHEY and CDR2 SMNVEV (reference sequence). There are 14 residues in the CDR3. V shed 4 bases and J shed 6 bases, with 10 bases lying between them. The CDR3 region is CASSSLGVNSPLHF. The CDR3 DNA reads as TGTGCCAGCAGTTCCCTAGGGGTTAATTCACCCCTCCACTTT.

The chain is built from TRBV5-1 and TRBJ1-1; no clear D gene. This CDR3 comprises 13 residues. CDR1 is SGHRS, CDR2 YFSETQ, per germline. V gave up 4 bases and J gave up 9 bases, with 16 bases separating them. CDR3 coding DNA: TGCGCCAGCAGCCGCTCCCCCGGGGAGCAAGCTTTCTTT. Residues: CASSRSPGEQAFF. Using reference TRBV5-1 and TRBJ1-1 for the parts outside the CDR3, the full variable domain is KAGVTQTPRYLIKTRGQQVTLSCSPISGHRSVSWYQQTPGQGLQFLFEYFSETQRNKGNFPGRFSGRQFSNSRSEMNVSTLELGDSALYLCASSRSPGEQAFFGQGTRLTVV.

J is TRBJ2-1 and V is TRBV11-3; tentative D call: TRBD2 (5 bases). Per the germline V gene, CDR1 is SGHNT and CDR2 is YENEEA. The CDR3 runs to 13 residues. V lost 0 bases and J 10 bases, leaving 10 bases between the germline ends. As DNA, the CDR3 is TGTGCCAGCAGCTTAGATAGTCGCGGGGAGCAGTTCTTC. Its protein is CASSLDSRGEQFF.

The V gene is TRBV5-5, the J gene TRBJ2-3, with D tentatively TRBD2 (6 bases). Germline V gene lookup returns CDR1 SGHKS and CDR2 YYEKEE (reference sequence). Trimming took 4 bases from V and 3 from J, leaving 15 bases between them. The CDR3 totals 15 residues. The CDR3 loop is CASSLEFAGTDTQYF. CDR3 DNA: TGTGCCAGCAGCCTAGAGTTTGCGGGGACAGATACGCAGTATTTT.

The chain couples TRBV9 to TRBJ2-1; 11 nucleotides align to TRBD2. Germline V gene data show CDR1 as SGDLS and CDR2 as YYNGEE. Unmatched junction bases numbered 8, after V lost 3 bases and J lost 9 bases. The CDR3 loop spans 15 amino acids. The CDR3 protein is CASSGSSGGVGEQFF. The CDR3 DNA is TGTGCCAGCAGCGGGAGTAGCGGGGGGGTCGGTGAGCAGTTCTTC.

This chain connects TRBV12-5 to TRBJ2-7; TRBD1 matches 10 bases. The CDR3 spans 19 residues. V was clipped by 0 bases and J by 5 bases; unmatched bases: 16. CDR1 is LGHNT and CDR2 is FRNRAP in the germline V gene. This CDR3 reads CASGLVNRRGTGVINEQYF. In nucleotides, the CDR3 is TGTGCTAGTGGTTTGGTAAATCGGCGGGGGACAGGGGTTATCAACGAGCAGTACTTC.

The chain joins TRBV9 to TRBJ2-7, with 9 bases identical to TRBD2. The V gene end was trimmed by 3 bases and the J gene end by 0 bases; junction bases not matched to a gene: 7. CDR1 and CDR2 from the germline V gene are SGDLS and YYNGEE. The CDR3 spans 16 residues. The CDR3 nucleotides read TGTGCCAGCAGCGGGTTAGCGGGGGCCCACTCCTACGAGCAGTACTTC. Translation gives CASSGLAGAHSYEQYF.

This sequence joins TRBV5-1 and TRBJ2-2, with 7 bases that match TRBD2. In germline, CDR1 is SGHRS, CDR2 YFSETQ. CDR3 length: 15 residues. Unmatched junction bases numbered 7, after V lost 4 bases and J lost 4 bases. Here the CDR3 reads CASSPTSGGTGELFF. CDR3 DNA sequence: TGCGCCAGCAGCCCGACCTCGGGGGGCACCGGGGAGCTGTTTTTT.

This chain uses TRBV27 with TRBJ2-5; D gene unclear. Trimming stripped 6 bases from V and 4 bases from J, with 18 bases between. The CDR3 extends over 15 amino acids. From germline, CDR1 is MNHEY and CDR2 SMNVEV (reference sequence). The DNA for the CDR3 is TGTGCCAGCAGACCCTATCTTACGCTCGGAGAGACCCAGTACTTC. It codes for CASRPYLTLGETQYF.

The J gene is TRBJ2-3, the V gene TRBV7-2, with a tentative D call TRBD1 (6 bases). V shed 3 bases and J shed 2 bases, with 15 bases lying between them. Germline V gene lookup returns CDR1 SGHTA and CDR2 FQGNSA. CDR3 length: 16 residues. DNA for the CDR3: TGTGCCAGCAGCTTTAGGACAGTGCTAAACACAGATACGCAGTATTTT. Protein: CASSFRTVLNTDTQYF.

The gene calls are TRBV7-2 and TRBJ1-2; 9 positions agree with TRBD1. The CDR3 has 17 amino acids. Unmatched junction bases numbered 9, after V lost 0 bases and J lost 4 bases. Germline CDR1 reads SGHTA; CDR2 reads FQGNSA. The CDR3 DNA follows: TGTGCCAGCAGCTTAGCGATGGACAGGGGATCAGTCTATGGCTACACCTTC. Protein sequence: CASSLAMDRGSVYGYTF.

V is TRBV4-3 and J is TRBJ1-1, with a possible D match to TRBD1 (5 bases). This CDR3 is 15 amino acids long. CDR1 is LGHNA, CDR2 YSLEER, per germline. With 0 bases removed from V and 4 bases from J, the gap between germline ends came to 12 bases. The CDR3 sequence is CASSQDQGGFTEAFF. The CDR3 bases are TGCGCCAGCAGCCAAGATCAGGGAGGATTCACTGAAGCTTTCTTT.

V is TRBV9 and J is TRBJ2-5; 11 bases match TRBD1. Germline CDR1 and CDR2: SGDLS and YYNGEE. CDR3 length equals 15 residues. J lost 6 bases, V lost 2 bases, and 6 bases had no gene match. The CDR3 loop reads CASSVGQGAQKTQYF. CDR3 nucleotides: TGTGCCAGCAGCGTCGGACAGGGGGCTCAGAAGACCCAGTACTTC.